This T cell receptor (beta chain) was recorded in a study of memory CD8 T cells in hepatitis C reinfection. The protocol was immunoSEQ multiplex PCR, while the TCRdb copy is restricted to in-frame clones and leaves out a portion. The sample contains 45,000 to 55,000 clones, about 90% of which appear only once. This sample's time point: pre-reinfection, 55 to 20 weeks before reinfection detection. Sorted cells were sequenced directly ex vivo without any in vitro expansion. Control naive CD8 T cells came from two donors at all three reinfection time points. The sequenced sample was naive CD8+ T cells sorted from blood. The clonotype comes from a man between 18 and 29 years old with hepatitis C virus infection.

Written as DNA, the CDR3 is TGCAGCGTGCCAGCGGGAGGGTTGGATGAGCAGTTCTTC. Translating gives CSVPAGGLDEQFF. The V and J genes are TRBV29-1 and TRBJ2-1, with 10 nucleotides matching TRBD2. CDR1 is SQVTM, CDR2 ANQGSEA, per germline. V dropped 6 bases and J dropped 8; count of bases not matched to a gene: 7. The CDR3 is made up of 13 amino acids.